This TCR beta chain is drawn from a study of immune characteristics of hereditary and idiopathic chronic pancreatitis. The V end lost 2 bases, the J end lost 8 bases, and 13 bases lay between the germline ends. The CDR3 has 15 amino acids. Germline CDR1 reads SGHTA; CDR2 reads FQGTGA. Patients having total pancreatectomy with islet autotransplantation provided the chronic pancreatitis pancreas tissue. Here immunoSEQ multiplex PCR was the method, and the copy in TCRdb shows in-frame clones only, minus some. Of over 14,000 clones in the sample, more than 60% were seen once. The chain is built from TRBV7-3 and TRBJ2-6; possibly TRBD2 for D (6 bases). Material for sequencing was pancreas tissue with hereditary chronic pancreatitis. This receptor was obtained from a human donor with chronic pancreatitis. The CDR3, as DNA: TGTGCCAGCAGCTTAGAGTTGGGGGGTCCCAACGTCCTGACTTTC. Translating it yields CASSLELGGPNVLTF.